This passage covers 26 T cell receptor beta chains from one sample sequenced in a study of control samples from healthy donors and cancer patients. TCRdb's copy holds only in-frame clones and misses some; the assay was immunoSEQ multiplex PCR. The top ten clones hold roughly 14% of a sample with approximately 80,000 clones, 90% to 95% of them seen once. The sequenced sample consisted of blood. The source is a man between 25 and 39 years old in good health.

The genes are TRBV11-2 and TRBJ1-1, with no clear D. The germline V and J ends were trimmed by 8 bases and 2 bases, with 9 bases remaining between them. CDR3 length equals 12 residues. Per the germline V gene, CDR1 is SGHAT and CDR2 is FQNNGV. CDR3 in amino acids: CASVGANTEAFF. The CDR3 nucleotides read TGTGCCAGCGTCGGCGCCAACACTGAAGCTTTCTTT.

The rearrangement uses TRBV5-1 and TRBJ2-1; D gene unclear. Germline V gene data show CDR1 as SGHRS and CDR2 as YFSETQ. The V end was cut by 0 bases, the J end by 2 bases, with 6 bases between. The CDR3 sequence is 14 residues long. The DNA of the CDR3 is TGCGCCAGCAGCTTGGAGCCAGCCTACAATGAGCAGTTCTTC. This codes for CASSLEPAYNEQFF.

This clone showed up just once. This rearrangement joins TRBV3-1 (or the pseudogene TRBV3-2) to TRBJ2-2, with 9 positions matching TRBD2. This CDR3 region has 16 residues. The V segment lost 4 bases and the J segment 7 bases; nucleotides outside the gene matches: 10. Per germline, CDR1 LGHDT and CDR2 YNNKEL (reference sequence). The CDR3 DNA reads TGTGCCAGCAGCCGTAATAGCGGGAGTTCTGGCGGGGAGCTGTTTTTT. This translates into CASSRNSGSSGGELFF.

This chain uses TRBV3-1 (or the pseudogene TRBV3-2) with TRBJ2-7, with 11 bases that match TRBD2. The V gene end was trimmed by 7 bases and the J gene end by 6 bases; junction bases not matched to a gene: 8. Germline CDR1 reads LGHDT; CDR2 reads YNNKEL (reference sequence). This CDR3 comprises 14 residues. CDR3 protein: CASTNIAGGPEQYF. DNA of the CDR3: TGTGCCAGCACCAATATAGCGGGAGGGCCCGAGCAGTACTTC.

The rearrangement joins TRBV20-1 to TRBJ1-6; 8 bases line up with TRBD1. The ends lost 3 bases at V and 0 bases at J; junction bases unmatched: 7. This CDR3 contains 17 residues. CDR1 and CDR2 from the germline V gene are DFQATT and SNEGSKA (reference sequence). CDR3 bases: TGCAGTGCTAGTAGGGACAGGCGATACTCCTATAATTCACCCCTCCACTTT. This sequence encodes CSASRDRRYSYNSPLHF.

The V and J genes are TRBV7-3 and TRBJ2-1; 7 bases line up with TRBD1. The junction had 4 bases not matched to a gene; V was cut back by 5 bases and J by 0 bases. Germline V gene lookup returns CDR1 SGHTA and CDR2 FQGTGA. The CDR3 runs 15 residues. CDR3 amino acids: CASSPDRASYNEQFF. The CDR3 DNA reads TGTGCCAGCAGCCCTGACAGGGCCTCCTACAATGAGCAGTTCTTC. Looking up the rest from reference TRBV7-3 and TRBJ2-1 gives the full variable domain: GAGVSQTPSNKVTEKGKYVELRCDPISGHTALYWYRQSLGQGPEFLIYFQGTGAADDSGLPNDRFFAVRPEGSVSTLKIQRTERGDSAVYLCASSPDRASYNEQFFGPGTRLTVL.

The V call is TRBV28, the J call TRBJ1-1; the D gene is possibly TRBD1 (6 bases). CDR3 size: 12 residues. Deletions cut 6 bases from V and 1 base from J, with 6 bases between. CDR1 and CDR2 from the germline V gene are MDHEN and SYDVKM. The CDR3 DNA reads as TGTGCCAGCAGGACAGGGAACACTGAAGCTTTCTTT. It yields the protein CASRTGNTEAFF. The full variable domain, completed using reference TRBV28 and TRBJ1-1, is DVKVTQSSRYLVKRTGEKVFLECVQDMDHENMFWYRQDPGLGLRLIYFSYDVKMKEKGDIPEGYSVSREKKERFSLILESASTNQTSMYLCASRTGNTEAFFGQGTRLTVV.

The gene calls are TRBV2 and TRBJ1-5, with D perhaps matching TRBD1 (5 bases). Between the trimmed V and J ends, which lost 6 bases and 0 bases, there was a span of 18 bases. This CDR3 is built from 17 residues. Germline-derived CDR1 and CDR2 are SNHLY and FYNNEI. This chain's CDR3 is CASSLIDTGYSNQPQHF. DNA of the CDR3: TGTGCCAGCAGCCTAATTGACACAGGTTATAGCAATCAGCCCCAGCATTTT.

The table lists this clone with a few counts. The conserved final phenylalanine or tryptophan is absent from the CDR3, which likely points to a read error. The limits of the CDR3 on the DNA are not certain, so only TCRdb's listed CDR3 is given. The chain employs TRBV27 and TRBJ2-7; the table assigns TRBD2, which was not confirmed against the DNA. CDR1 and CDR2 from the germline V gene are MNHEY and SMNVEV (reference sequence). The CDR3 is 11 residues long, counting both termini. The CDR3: CASSSREDRQL.

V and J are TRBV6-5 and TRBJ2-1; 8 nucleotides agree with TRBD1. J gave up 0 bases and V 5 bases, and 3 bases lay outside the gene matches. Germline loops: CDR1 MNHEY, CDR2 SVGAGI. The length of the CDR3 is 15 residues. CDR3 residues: CASSLTGGSYNEQFF. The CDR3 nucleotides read TGTGCCAGCAGTCTCACAGGGGGCTCCTACAATGAGCAGTTCTTC.

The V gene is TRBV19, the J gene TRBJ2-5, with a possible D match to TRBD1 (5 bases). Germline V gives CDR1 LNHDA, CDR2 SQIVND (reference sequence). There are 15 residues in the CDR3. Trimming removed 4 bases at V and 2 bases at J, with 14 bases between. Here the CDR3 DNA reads TGTGCCAGTAGTAAGACAGTCCTTATGCAAGAGACCCAGTACTTC. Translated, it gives CASSKTVLMQETQYF. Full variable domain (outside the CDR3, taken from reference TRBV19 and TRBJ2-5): DGGITQSPKYLFRKEGQNVTLSCEQNLNHDAMYWYRQDPGQGLRLIYYSQIVNDFQKGDIAEGYSVSREKKESFPLTVTSAQKNPTAFYLCASSKTVLMQETQYFGPGTRLLVL.

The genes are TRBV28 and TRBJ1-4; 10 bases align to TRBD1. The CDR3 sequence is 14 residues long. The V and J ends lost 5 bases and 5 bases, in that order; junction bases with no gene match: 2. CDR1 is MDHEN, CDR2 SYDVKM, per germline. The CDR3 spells CASSPGQGNEKLFF. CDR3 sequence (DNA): TGTGCCAGCAGTCCGGGACAGGGGAATGAAAAACTGTTTTTT.

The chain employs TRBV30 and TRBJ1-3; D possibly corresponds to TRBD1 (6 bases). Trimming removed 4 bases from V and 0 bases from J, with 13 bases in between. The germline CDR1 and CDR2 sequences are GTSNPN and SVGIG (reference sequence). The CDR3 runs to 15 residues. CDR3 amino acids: CAWKLDRSSGNTIYF. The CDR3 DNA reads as TGTGCCTGGAAACTAGACAGGAGCTCTGGAAACACCATATATTTT.

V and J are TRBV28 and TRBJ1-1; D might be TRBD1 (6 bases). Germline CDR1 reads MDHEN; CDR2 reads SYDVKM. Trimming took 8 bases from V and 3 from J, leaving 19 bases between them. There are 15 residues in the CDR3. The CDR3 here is CASGGKGEAYTEAFF. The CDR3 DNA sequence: TGTGCCAGCGGGGGGAAGGGGGAGGCGTACACTGAAGCTTTCTTT.

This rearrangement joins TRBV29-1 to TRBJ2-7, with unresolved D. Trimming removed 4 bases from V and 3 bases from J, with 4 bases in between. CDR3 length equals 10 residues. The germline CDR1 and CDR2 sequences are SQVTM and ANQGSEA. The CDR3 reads CSVVGYEQYF. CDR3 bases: TGCAGCGTTGTGGGCTACGAGCAGTACTTC.

The CDR3 is CASSSGQGGRWTEAFF. The CDR3 region has the DNA TGCGCCAGCAGCTCCGGACAGGGGGGCAGGTGGACTGAAGCTTTCTTT. V usage is TRBV5-1 and J usage is TRBJ1-1, with 10 bases that match TRBD1. The J segment lost 5 bases and the V segment lost 3 bases, leaving 10 bases of the junction unmatched. The CDR3 contains 16 residues. Germline V gives CDR1 SGHRS, CDR2 YFSETQ.

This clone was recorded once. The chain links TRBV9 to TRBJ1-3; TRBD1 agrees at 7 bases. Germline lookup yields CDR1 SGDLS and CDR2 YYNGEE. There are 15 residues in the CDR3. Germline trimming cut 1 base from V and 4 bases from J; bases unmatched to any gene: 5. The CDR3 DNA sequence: TGTGCCAGCAGCGTAATAGGGGGCGAAGGAAACACCATATATTTT. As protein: CASSVIGGEGNTIYF.

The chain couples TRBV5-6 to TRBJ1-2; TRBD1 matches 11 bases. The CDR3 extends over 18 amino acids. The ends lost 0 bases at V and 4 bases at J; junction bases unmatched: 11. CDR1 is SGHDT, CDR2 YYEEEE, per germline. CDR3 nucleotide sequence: TGTGCCAGCAGCTTGGGTTGGACAGGGGGCAAGGGTGGCTATGGCTACACCTTC. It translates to CASSLGWTGGKGGYGYTF.

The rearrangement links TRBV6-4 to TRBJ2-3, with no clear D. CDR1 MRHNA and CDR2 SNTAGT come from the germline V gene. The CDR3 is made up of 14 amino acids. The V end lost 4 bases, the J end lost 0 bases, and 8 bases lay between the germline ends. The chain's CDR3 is CASSAQPSTDTQYF. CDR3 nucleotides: TGTGCCAGCAGTGCACAACCTAGCACAGATACGCAGTATTTT.

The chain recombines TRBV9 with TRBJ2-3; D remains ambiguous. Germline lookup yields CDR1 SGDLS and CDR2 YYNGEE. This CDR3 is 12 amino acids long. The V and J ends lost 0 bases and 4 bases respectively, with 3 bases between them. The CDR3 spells CASSVEADTQYF. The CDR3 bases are TGTGCCAGCAGCGTAGAGGCAGATACGCAGTATTTT. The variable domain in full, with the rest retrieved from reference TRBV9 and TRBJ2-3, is DSGVTQTPKHLITATGQRVTLRCSPRSGDLSVYWYQQSLDQGLQFLIQYYNGEERAKGNILERFSAQQFPDLHSELNLSSLELGDSALYFCASSVEADTQYFGPGTRLTVL.

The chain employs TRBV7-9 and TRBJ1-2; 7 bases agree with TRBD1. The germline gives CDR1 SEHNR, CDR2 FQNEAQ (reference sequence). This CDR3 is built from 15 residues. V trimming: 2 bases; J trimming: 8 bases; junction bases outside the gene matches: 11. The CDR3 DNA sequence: TGTGCCAGCAGCTTATTAGGGATCGACAGGGTCGGCTACACCTTC. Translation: CASSLLGIDRVGYTF.

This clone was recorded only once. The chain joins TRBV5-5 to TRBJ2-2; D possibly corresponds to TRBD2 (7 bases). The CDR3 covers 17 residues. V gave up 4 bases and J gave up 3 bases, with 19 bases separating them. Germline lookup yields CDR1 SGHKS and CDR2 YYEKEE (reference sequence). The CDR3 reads CASSLRGGVWDTGELFF. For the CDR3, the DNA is TGTGCCAGCAGCCTCAGGGGAGGGGTGTGGGACACCGGGGAGCTGTTTTTT.

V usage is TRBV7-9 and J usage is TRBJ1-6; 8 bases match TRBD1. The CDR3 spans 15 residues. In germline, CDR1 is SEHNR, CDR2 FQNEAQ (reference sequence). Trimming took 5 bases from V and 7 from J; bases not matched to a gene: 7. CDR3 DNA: TGTGCCAGCAGCCCCCAACAGGGGGGCAATTCACCCCTCCACTTT. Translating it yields CASSPQQGGNSPLHF. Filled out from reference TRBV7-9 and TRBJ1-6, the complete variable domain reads DTGVSQNPRHKITKRGQNVTFRCDPISEHNRLYWYRQTLGQGPEFLTYFQNEAQLEKSRLLSDRFSAERPKGSFSTLEIQRTEQGDSAMYLCASSPQQGGNSPLHFGNGTRLTVT.

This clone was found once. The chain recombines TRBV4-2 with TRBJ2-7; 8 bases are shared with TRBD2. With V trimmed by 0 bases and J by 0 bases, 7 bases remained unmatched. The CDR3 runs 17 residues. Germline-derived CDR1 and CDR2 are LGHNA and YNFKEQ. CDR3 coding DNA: TGTGCCAGCAGCCAAGAAGTCGCTAGCGGGTTCTCCTACGAGCAGTACTTC. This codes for CASSQEVASGFSYEQYF.

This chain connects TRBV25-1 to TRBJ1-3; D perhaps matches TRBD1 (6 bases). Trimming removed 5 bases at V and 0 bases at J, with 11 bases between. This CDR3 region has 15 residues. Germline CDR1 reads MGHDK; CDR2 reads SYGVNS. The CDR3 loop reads CASSRGRISGNTIYF. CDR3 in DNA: TGTGCCAGCAGTCGGGGGCGCATCTCTGGAAACACCATATATTTT.

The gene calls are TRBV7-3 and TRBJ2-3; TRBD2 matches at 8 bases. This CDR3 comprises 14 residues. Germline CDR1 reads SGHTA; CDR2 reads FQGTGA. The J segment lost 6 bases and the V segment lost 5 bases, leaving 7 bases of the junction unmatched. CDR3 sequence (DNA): TGTGCCAGCAGCGATCGGACTAGCTCCGATACGCAGTATTTT. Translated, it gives CASSDRTSSDTQYF.